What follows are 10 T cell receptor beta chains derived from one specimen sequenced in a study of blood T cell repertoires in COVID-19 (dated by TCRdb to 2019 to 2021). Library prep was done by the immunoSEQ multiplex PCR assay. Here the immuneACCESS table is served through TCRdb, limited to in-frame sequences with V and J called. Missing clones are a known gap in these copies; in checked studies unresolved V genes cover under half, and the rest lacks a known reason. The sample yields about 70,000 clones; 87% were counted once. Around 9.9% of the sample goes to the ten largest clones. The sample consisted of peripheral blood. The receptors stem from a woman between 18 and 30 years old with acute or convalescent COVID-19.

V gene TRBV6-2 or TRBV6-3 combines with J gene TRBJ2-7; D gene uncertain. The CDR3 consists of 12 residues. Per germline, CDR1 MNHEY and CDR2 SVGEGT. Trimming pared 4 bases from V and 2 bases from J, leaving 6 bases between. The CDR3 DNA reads TGTGCCAGCAGTTTATATGCCTACGAGCAGTACTTC. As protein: CASSLYAYEQYF.

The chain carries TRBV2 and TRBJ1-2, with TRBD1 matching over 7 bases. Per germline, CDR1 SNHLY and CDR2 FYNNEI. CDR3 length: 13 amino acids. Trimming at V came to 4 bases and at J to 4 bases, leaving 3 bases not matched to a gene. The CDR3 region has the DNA TGTGCCAGCAGTGTGGACAGGCGCTATGGCTACACCTTC. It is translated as CASSVDRRYGYTF.

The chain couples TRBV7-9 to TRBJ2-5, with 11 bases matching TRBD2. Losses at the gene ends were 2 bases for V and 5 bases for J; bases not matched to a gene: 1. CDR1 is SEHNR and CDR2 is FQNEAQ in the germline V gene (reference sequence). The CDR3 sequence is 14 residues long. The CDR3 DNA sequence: TGTGCCAGCAGCTTATCTAGCGGGAGGGAGACCCAGTACTTC. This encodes CASSLSSGRETQYF.

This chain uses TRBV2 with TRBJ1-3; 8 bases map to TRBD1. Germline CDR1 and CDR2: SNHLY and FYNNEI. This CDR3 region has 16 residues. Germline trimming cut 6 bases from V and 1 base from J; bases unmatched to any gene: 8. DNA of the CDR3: TGTGCCAGCAGAGCTACCGGGACAGGTTCTGGAAACACCATATATTTT. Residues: CASRATGTGSGNTIYF. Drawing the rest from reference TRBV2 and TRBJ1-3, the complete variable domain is EPEVTQTPSHQVTQMGQEVILRCVPISNHLYFYWYRQILGQKVEFLVSFYNNEISEKSEIFDDQFSVERPDGSNFTLKIRSTKLEDSAMYFCASRATGTGSGNTIYFGEGSWLTVV.

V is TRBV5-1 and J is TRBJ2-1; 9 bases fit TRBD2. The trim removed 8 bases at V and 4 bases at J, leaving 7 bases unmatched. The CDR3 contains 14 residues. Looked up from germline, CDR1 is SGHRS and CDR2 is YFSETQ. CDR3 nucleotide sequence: TGCGCCAGTCAGATAGCGGGAGCGTACAATGAGCAGTTCTTC. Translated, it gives CASQIAGAYNEQFF.

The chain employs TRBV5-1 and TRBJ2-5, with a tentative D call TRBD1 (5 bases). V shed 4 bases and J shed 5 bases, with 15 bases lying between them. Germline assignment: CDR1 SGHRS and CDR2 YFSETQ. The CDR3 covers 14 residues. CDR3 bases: TGCGCCAGCAGCCAAAGACAGCAAGGGGAGACCCAGTACTTC. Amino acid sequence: CASSQRQQGETQYF. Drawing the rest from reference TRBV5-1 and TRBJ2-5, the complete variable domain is KAGVTQTPRYLIKTRGQQVTLSCSPISGHRSVSWYQQTPGQGLQFLFEYFSETQRNKGNFPGRFSGRQFSNSRSEMNVSTLELGDSALYLCASSQRQQGETQYFGPGTRLLVL.

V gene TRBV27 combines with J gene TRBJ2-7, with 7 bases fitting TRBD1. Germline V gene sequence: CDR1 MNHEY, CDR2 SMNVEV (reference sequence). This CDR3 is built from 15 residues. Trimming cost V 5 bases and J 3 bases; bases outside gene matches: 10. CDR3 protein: CASSRRGNIGYEQYF. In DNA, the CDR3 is TGTGCCAGCAGTCGCAGGGGGAACATCGGCTACGAGCAGTACTTC.

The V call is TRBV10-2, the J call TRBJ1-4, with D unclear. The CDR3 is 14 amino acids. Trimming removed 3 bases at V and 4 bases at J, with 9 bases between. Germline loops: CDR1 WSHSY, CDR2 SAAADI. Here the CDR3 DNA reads TGCGCCAGCAGTGACGGGAGGAGTAATGAAAAACTGTTTTTT. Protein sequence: CASSDGRSNEKLFF.

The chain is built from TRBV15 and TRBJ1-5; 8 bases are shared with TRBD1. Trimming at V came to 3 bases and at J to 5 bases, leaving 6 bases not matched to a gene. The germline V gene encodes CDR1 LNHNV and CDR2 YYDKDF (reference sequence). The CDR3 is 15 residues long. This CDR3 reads CATSRRTGLDQPQHF. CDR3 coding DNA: TGTGCCACCAGCAGGCGGACAGGGTTGGATCAGCCCCAGCATTTT.

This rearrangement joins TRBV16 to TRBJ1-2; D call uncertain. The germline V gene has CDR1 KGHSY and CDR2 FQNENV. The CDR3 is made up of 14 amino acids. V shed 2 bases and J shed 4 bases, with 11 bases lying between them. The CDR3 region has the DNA TGTGCCAGCAGCCAAAGCCGCCTTACCTATGGCTACACCTTC. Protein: CASSQSRLTYGYTF.